This TCR beta chain was documented in a study of T cell repertoires in cytomegalovirus infection. This clonotype was observed a few times. What it binds is not known. J was trimmed by 0 bases and V by 4 bases; bases with no gene match: 0. The length of the CDR3 is 14 residues. TCRdb passed the reads through MiXCR, listing each CDR3 protein once. The sample holds about 110,000 distinct CDR3 sequences; under 30% are singletons and the top ten take about three quarters. Material: CD8+ T cells from cultured PBMCs, obtained from culture after CMV antigen stimulation. The genes are TRBV12-3 or TRBV12-4 and TRBJ2-3, with 8 positions matching TRBD1. This clonotype was obtained from a human donor in good health (CMV status not recorded). Some clones in this sample may be carry-over from other donors' samples. The CDR3 loop is CASSWTGSTDTQYF. CDR3 DNA: TGTGCCAGCAGTTGGACAGGGAGCACAGATACGCAGTATTTT.